Listed here are 23 T cell receptor beta chains from one sample, sequenced in a study of T cells in localized non-small cell lung cancer. The assay was immunoSEQ multiplex PCR, and TCRdb's table has in-frame clones only and misses some. The sample includes 50,000 to 70,000 clones, 90% to 95% of them seen just once. This material consisted of peripheral blood, taken before any cancer treatment. The source of these receptors is a man aged 40 to 70 with stage I lung adenocarcinoma.

The J gene is TRBJ2-7, the V gene TRBV9; TRBD1 matches at 7 bases. Germline CDR1 reads SGDLS; CDR2 reads YYNGEE. The CDR3 loop spans 14 amino acids. J was trimmed by 5 bases and V by 4 bases; bases with no gene match: 9. The CDR3 region is CASSHRGPRDEQYF. The CDR3 DNA is TGTGCCAGCAGCCACAGGGGCCCTCGGGACGAGCAGTACTTC.

The chain uses TRBV4-2 and TRBJ2-3; 11 bases match TRBD2. Trimming took 6 bases from V and 2 from J; bases not matched to a gene: 4. Germline CDR1 and CDR2: LGHNA and YNFKEQ. This CDR3 spans 15 amino acids. CDR3 protein: CASRPTSGVTDTQYF. DNA for the CDR3: TGTGCCAGCAGACCGACTAGCGGGGTCACAGATACGCAGTATTTT.

This clone was counted a few times. The J gene is TRBJ2-7, the V gene TRBV2; TRBD2 is a possible D gene (6 bases). Trimming left V 4 bases short and J 1 base short, with 11 bases between. Germline V gene data show CDR1 as SNHLY and CDR2 as FYNNEI. The CDR3 is made up of 14 amino acids. CDR3: CASSGASVSYEQYF. CDR3 DNA sequence: TGTGCCAGCAGTGGGGCTAGCGTTTCCTACGAGCAGTACTTC.

The sample holds one count of this clone. The chain couples TRBV11-3 to TRBJ2-7; 9 bases match TRBD1. The trim removed 2 bases at V and 0 bases at J, leaving 5 bases unmatched. Germline CDR1 reads SGHNT; CDR2 reads YENEEA. CDR3 length: 16 amino acids. The chain's CDR3 is CASSLPRDRASYEQYF. DNA for the CDR3: TGTGCCAGCAGCTTACCCCGGGACAGGGCCTCCTACGAGCAGTACTTC. The full variable domain, rest sourced from reference TRBV11-3 and TRBJ2-7, is EAGVVQSPRYKIIEKKQPVAFWCNPISGHNTLYWYLQNLGQGPELLIRYENEEAVDDSQLPKDRFSAERLKGVDSTLKIQPAELGDSAVYLCASSLPRDRASYEQYFGPGTRLTVT.

The chain has TRBV6-1 and TRBJ2-5; TRBD1 might be the D (6 bases). CDR3 length: 14 residues. Trimming cost V 7 bases and J 1 base, with 13 bases left between them. Germline V gives CDR1 MNHNS, CDR2 SASEGT. For the CDR3, the DNA is TGTGCCAGCAAACGGGGACACCTCCAAGAGACCCAGTACTTC. Translation gives CASKRGHLQETQYF.

The chain has TRBV18 and TRBJ2-7; tentative D call: TRBD2 (5 bases). This CDR3 is 14 amino acids long. The germline V gene encodes CDR1 KGHSH and CDR2 LQKENI. V lost 3 bases and J 6 bases, leaving 15 bases between the germline ends. The CDR3 loop is CASSPGSGPGEQYF. CDR3 sequence (DNA): TGTGCCAGCTCACCGGGCAGCGGTCCTGGCGAGCAGTACTTC.

CDR3: CAWSLTPPDTQYF. DNA for the CDR3: TGTGCCTGGAGTCTGACCCCACCGGATACGCAGTATTTT. The gene calls are TRBV30 and TRBJ2-3, with unresolved D. The CDR3 spans 13 residues. CDR1 and CDR2 from the germline V gene are GTSNPN and SVGIG (reference sequence). V dropped 2 bases and J dropped 6 bases, with 12 bases sitting between them.

The V and J genes are TRBV11-2 and TRBJ2-1; no definite D call. This CDR3 is built from 13 residues. The germline V and J ends were trimmed by 0 bases and 5 bases, with 5 bases remaining between them. Germline CDR1 and CDR2: SGHAT and FQNNGV. In DNA form, the CDR3 reads TGTGCCAGCAGCTTAGAAACCAACAATGAGCAGTTCTTC. Protein sequence: CASSLETNNEQFF.

The chain joins TRBV4-2 to TRBJ2-7, with TRBD1 identical over 11 bases. There are 16 residues in the CDR3. Germline CDR1 and CDR2: LGHNA and YNFKEQ. V was pared by 3 bases and J by 1 base, with 5 bases of the junction left unmatched. The CDR3 protein is CASSQVGQGASYEQYF. The CDR3 bases are TGTGCCAGCAGCCAGGTTGGACAGGGGGCTTCCTACGAGCAGTACTTC.

V and J are TRBV29-1 and TRBJ1-1; D not resolved. V was cut by 0 bases and J by 1 base, with 12 bases left in between. CDR1 and CDR2 (germline): SQVTM, ANQGSEA. CDR3 length equals 15 residues. The CDR3 loop reads CSVEDGQAWNTEAFF. The CDR3 bases are TGCAGCGTTGAAGACGGGCAGGCTTGGAACACTGAAGCTTTCTTT.

The chain recombines TRBV7-6 with TRBJ2-1, with 7 bases that match TRBD2. The CDR3 extends over 16 amino acids. Germline-derived CDR1 and CDR2 are SGHVS and FNYEAQ. Trimming at V came to 6 bases and at J to 4 bases, leaving 12 bases not matched to a gene. The CDR3 reads CASSHTAGLLYNEQFF. CDR3 nucleotide sequence: TGTGCCAGCAGTCATACAGCGGGATTGTTGTACAATGAGCAGTTCTTC.

The V call is TRBV7-9, the J call TRBJ2-7; D is uncertain. Germline V lookup: CDR1 SEHNR, CDR2 FQNEAQ (reference sequence). The CDR3 is 13 residues long. V was clipped by 1 base and J by 3 bases, with 7 bases between them. DNA of the CDR3: TGTGCCAGCAGCTTAGGGTCCAACTACGAGCAGTACTTC. Translation gives CASSLGSNYEQYF.

V and J are TRBV4-1 and TRBJ2-5; a weak D match, TRBD2 (6 bases). The CDR3 is made up of 16 amino acids. Trimming took off 0 bases at V and 7 bases at J, with 18 bases between the two ends. CDR1 and CDR2 from the germline V gene are MGHRA and YSYEKL. DNA of the CDR3: TGCGCCAGCAGCCAAGAAGTGGGACTGCGCTCAGGGACCCAGTACTTC. Protein product: CASSQEVGLRSGTQYF.

There are a few counts of this clone. The rearrangement uses TRBV13 and TRBJ2-2; D may be TRBD1 or TRBD2 (5 bases each). The germline V and J ends were trimmed by 6 bases and 6 bases, with 17 bases remaining between them. The germline V gene has CDR1 PRHDT and CDR2 FYEKMQ (reference sequence). This CDR3 is built from 15 residues. The CDR3 is CASSAGTLAPGELFF. The CDR3 DNA reads as TGTGCCAGCAGTGCCGGGACCTTAGCGCCCGGGGAGCTGTTTTTT.

The V call is TRBV14, the J call TRBJ2-3; D gene ambiguous. The germline CDR1 and CDR2 sequences are SGHDN and FVKESK. Trimming stripped 0 bases from V and 2 bases from J, with 3 bases between. This CDR3 is 13 amino acids long. CDR3 residues: CASSQDFTDTQYF. Here the CDR3 DNA reads TGTGCCAGCAGCCAAGATTTCACAGATACGCAGTATTTT.

The V gene is TRBV2, the J gene TRBJ2-5; 9 nucleotides line up with TRBD2. V lost 5 bases and J lost 5; bases outside the gene matches: 9. This CDR3 has 15 residues. The V gene's germline CDR1 is SNHLY and CDR2 FYNNEI. This chain's CDR3 is CASSLPGLAGETQYF. In DNA form, the CDR3 reads TGTGCCAGCAGTCTGCCGGGACTAGCCGGGGAGACCCAGTACTTC.

The CDR3 coding sequence is TGTGCCAGCTCGGGATTGGAGGCGAGTGGCTACACCTTC. Translation: CASSGLEASGYTF. The J gene is TRBJ1-2, the V gene TRBV28; D is undetermined. Germline CDR1 MDHEN, CDR2 SYDVKM. Trimming shortened V by 8 bases and J by 7 bases, and 17 bases separated the two germline ends. CDR3 size: 13 residues.

The rearrangement links TRBV6-1 to TRBJ1-3, with D unclear. Germline CDR1 MNHNS, CDR2 SASEGT. With 5 bases removed from V and 0 bases from J, the gap between germline ends came to 8 bases. CDR3 length equals 14 residues. CDR3 DNA: TGTGCCAGCAGTACCGAGGGCTCTGGAAACACCATATATTTT. Protein: CASSTEGSGNTIYF.

The V call is TRBV9, the J call TRBJ2-7, with 8 bases matching TRBD1. The germline gives CDR1 SGDLS, CDR2 YYNGEE. CDR3 length: 19 amino acids. The junction had 17 bases not matched to a gene; V was cut back by 0 bases and J by 3 bases. The CDR3 sequence: CASSVVRTGKRPPSYEQYF. The CDR3 region has the DNA TGTGCCAGCAGCGTAGTCCGGACAGGGAAACGACCACCTAGCTACGAGCAGTACTTC. Full variable domain (rest looked up from reference TRBV9 and TRBJ2-7): DSGVTQTPKHLITATGQRVTLRCSPRSGDLSVYWYQQSLDQGLQFLIQYYNGEERAKGNILERFSAQQFPDLHSELNLSSLELGDSALYFCASSVVRTGKRPPSYEQYFGPGTRLTVT.

Relative to its sample, this clone is medium-sized. This rearrangement joins TRBV5-1 to TRBJ2-1, with 11 bases matching TRBD2. Germline V gene lookup returns CDR1 SGHRS and CDR2 YFSETQ. The junction had 7 bases not matched to a gene; V was cut back by 4 bases and J by 4 bases. The CDR3 spans 16 residues. As DNA, the CDR3 is TGCGCCAGCAGCCCTAGACTAGCGGGAACGTACAATGAGCAGTTCTTC. It specifies CASSPRLAGTYNEQFF.

This clone was picked up a small number of times. This CDR3 is CASSEVALALTDTQYF. The CDR3 bases are TGTGCCAGCAGCGAAGTAGCGCTAGCCCTCACAGATACGCAGTATTTT. This chain joins TRBV9 and TRBJ2-3; weak D call: TRBD2 (5 bases). The CDR3 sequence is 16 residues long. V was clipped by 3 bases and J by 2 bases, with 16 bases between them. Germline loops: CDR1 SGDLS, CDR2 YYNGEE.

The rearrangement joins TRBV5-1 to TRBJ1-3, with D tentatively TRBD1 (5 bases). V was pared by 0 bases and J by 0 bases, with 10 bases between. CDR1 is SGHRS and CDR2 is YFSETQ in the germline V gene. The CDR3 length is 16 residues. The CDR3 DNA is TGCGCCAGCAGCTTGGCAGGGCCCAGCTCTGGAAACACCATATATTTT. It encodes CASSLAGPSSGNTIYF.

The V call is TRBV15, the J call TRBJ2-1; 10 bases fit TRBD2. The J segment lost 6 bases and the V segment lost 0 bases, leaving 20 bases of the junction unmatched. The CDR3 totals 21 residues. The germline V gene has CDR1 LNHNV and CDR2 YYDKDF (reference sequence). The CDR3 sequence is CATSRDSGIAGGFSGGNEQFF. The CDR3 nucleotides are TGTGCCACCAGCAGAGATTCGGGAATAGCGGGAGGTTTTAGTGGGGGCAATGAGCAGTTCTTC.